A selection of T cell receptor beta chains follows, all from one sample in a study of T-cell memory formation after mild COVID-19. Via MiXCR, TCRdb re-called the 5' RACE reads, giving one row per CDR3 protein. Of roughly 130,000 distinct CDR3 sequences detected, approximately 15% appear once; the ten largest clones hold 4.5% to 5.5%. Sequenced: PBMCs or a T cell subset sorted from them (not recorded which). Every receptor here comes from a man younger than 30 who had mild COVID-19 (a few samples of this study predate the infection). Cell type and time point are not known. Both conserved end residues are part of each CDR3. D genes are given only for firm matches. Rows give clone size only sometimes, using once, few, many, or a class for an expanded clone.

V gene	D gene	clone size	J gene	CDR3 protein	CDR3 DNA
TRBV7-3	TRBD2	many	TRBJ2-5	CASSLTGGSSRETQYF	TGTGCCAGCAGCTTAACCGGGGGGAGTTCTCGGGAGACCCAGTACTTC
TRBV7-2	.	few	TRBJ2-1	CASSPGGGAWNEQFF	TGTGCCAGCAGCCCCGGAGGTGGGGCGTGGAATGAGCAGTTCTTC
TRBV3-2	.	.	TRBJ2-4	CASSPGQGLAKNIQYF	TGTGCCAGCAGCCCAGGACAGGGCCTAGCCAAAAACATTCAGTACTTC
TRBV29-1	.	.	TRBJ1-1	CSVRQAQGLRAFF	TGCAGCGTTCGTCAAGCGCAGGGACTAAGAGCTTTCTTT
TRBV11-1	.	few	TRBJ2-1	CASSWDGDNEQFF	TGTGCCAGCAGTTGGGACGGTGACAATGAGCAGTTCTTC
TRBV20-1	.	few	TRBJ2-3	CSAAPSTDTQYF	TGCAGTGCCGCCCCTAGCACAGATACGCAGTATTTT
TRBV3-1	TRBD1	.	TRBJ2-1	CASEFSTGRNEQFF	TGTGCCAGCGAATTTTCGACAGGGCGGAATGAGCAGTTCTTC
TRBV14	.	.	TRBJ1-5	CASSQGEGQPQHF	TGTGCCAGCAGCCAAGGAGAGGGGCAGCCCCAGCATTTT
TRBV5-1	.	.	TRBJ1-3	CASSSTTWGAGNTIYF	TGCGCCAGCAGCTCCACTACGTGGGGGGCAGGAAACACCATATATTTT
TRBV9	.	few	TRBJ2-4	CASSAGRAKNIQYF	TGTGCCAGCAGCGCTGGTAGAGCCAAAAACATTCAGTACTTC
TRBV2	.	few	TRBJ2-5	CATGRMVGTQYF	TGTGCCACCGGACGGATGGTGGGGACCCAGTACTTC
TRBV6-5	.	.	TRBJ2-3	CASSYSEGYTDTQYF	TGTGCCAGCAGTTACAGTGAGGGATACACAGATACGCAGTATTTT
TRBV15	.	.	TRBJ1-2	CATSREDRLYGYTF	TGTGCCACCAGCAGAGAAGACAGACTCTATGGCTACACCTTC
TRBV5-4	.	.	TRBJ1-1	CASSATRLNTEAFF	TGTGCCAGCAGCGCTACACGCCTTAACACTGAAGCTTTCTTT
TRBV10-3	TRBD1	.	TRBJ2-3	CAATGVPPNTQYF	TGTGCCGCCACAGGGGTACCCCCGAATACGCAGTATTTT
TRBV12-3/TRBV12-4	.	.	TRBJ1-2	CASSPVNWGRWPGYTF	TGTGCCAGCAGCCCTGTCAACTGGGGGCGATGGCCCGGCTACACCTTC
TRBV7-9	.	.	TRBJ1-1	CASSWGSLNTEAFF	TGTGCCAGCAGCTGGGGCAGCTTGAACACTGAAGCTTTCTTT
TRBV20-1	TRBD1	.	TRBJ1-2	CSARDTWTGGPRNYGYTF	TGCAGTGCTAGAGATACCTGGACAGGGGGGCCGAGGAACTATGGCTACACCTTC
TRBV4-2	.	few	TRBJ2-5	CASSQVRGETQYF	TGTGCCAGCAGCCAAGTAAGGGGGGAGACCCAGTACTTC
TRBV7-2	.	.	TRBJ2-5	CASSGWGTQYF	TGTGCCAGCAGCGGGTGGGGGACCCAGTACTTC
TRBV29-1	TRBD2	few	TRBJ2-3	CSSGTSGGPADTQYF	TGCAGCTCCGGGACTAGCGGGGGACCGGCAGATACGCAGTATTTT
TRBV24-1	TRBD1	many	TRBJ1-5	CATSGTGVGNQPQHF	TGTGCCACCAGTGGGACAGGCGTCGGCAATCAGCCCCAGCATTTT
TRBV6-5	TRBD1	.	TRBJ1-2	CASSYSRQGFGYTF	TGTGCCAGCAGTTACTCGAGACAGGGGTTTGGCTACACCTTC
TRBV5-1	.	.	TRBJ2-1	CASSLAIGGEQFF	TGCGCCAGCAGCTTGGCCATAGGCGGTGAGCAGTTCTTC
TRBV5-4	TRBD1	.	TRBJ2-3	CASSINTDRADTQYF	TGTGCCAGCAGCATAAATACCGACAGGGCTGATACGCAGTATTTT
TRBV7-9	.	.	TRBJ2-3	CASSLVSDTDTQYF	TGTGCCAGCAGCTTAGTGTCGGACACCGATACGCAGTATTTT
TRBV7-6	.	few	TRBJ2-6	CASTFDRPSGANVLTF	TGTGCCAGCACTTTCGACAGGCCGTCTGGGGCCAACGTCCTGACTTTC
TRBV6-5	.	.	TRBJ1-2	CASTEGPAGRGRGGYTF	TGTGCCAGCACCGAAGGGCCCGCAGGAAGGGGAAGAGGTGGCTACACCTTC
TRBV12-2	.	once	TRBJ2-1	CASRPSSAEQFF	TGTGCAAGTCGCCCCTCCAGCGCTGAGCAGTTCTTC
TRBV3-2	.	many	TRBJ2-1	CASGAGHSSYNEQFF	TGTGCCAGCGGAGCGGGACACAGCTCCTACAATGAGCAGTTCTTC
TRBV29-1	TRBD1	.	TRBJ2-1	CSVERDRGFHEQFF	TGCAGCGTTGAGCGGGACAGGGGTTTTCATGAGCAGTTCTTC
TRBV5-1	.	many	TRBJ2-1	CASSLPDSYNEQFF	TGCGCCAGCAGCTTGCCAGACTCCTACAATGAGCAGTTCTTC
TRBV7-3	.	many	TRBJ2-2	CASSPFTTANTGELFF	TGTGCCAGCAGCCCCTTTACGACAGCGAACACCGGGGAGCTGTTTTTT
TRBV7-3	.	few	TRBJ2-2	CASSYEGPGELFF	TGTGCCAGCAGCTATGAAGGCCCCGGGGAGCTGTTTTTT
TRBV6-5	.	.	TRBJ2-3	CASSYSGGTPNTQYF	TGTGCCAGCAGTTACTCGGGCGGGACCCCAAATACGCAGTATTTT
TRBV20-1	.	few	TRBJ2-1	CSALGADEQFF	TGCAGTGCTCTGGGGGCGGATGAGCAGTTCTTC
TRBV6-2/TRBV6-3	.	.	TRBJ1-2	CASSWGGNYGYTF	TGTGCCAGCAGTTGGGGAGGTAACTATGGCTACACCTTC
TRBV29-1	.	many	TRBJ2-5	CSVDRGGETQYF	TGCAGCGTTGATCGAGGGGGAGAGACCCAGTACTTC
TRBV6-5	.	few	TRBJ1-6	CASSYFPGAVTGGSPLHF	TGTGCCAGCAGTTACTTTCCAGGGGCAGTAACCGGGGGGTCACCCCTCCACTTT
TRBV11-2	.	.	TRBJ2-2	CASSLVRLSAGELFF	TGTGCCAGCAGCTTAGTCCGTCTGAGCGCCGGGGAGCTGTTTTTT
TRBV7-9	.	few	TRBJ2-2	CASSLLLANTGELFF	TGTGCCAGCAGCTTATTACTAGCGAACACCGGGGAGCTGTTTTTT
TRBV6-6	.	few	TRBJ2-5	CASSYTPGRETQYF	TGTGCCAGCAGTTACACTCCAGGGCGCGAGACCCAGTACTTC
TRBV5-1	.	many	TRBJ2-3	CASSSRDPRADTQYF	TGCGCCAGCAGCTCCCGGGACCCGAGGGCAGATACGCAGTATTTT
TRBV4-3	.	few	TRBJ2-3	CASSPSGRADTQYF	TGCGCCAGCAGCCCATCGGGGCGAGCAGATACGCAGTATTTT
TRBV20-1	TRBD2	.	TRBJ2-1	CSAPGLAGGPVGQFF	TGCAGTGCTCCGGGACTAGCGGGGGGGCCAGTCGGACAGTTCTTC
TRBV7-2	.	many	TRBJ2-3	CASSLDGGLGDTQYF	TGTGCCAGCAGCTTAGACGGGGGGCTCGGTGATACGCAGTATTTT
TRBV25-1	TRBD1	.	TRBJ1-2	CASSGQGEGGYTF	TGTGCCAGCAGTGGACAGGGGGAGGGTGGCTACACCTTC
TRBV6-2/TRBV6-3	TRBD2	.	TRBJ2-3	CASSYSAGSTDTQYF	TGTGCCAGCAGTTACTCAGCGGGGAGCACAGATACGCAGTATTTT
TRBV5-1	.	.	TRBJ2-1	CASSLALDSSYNEQFF	TGCGCCAGCAGCTTGGCCTTGGACAGCTCCTACAATGAGCAGTTCTTC
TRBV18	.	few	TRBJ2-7	CASSPLMGLNSYEQYF	TGTGCCAGCTCTCCGTTGATGGGACTCAACTCCTACGAGCAGTACTTC
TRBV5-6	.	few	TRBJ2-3	CASSLAGTAATDTQYF	TGTGCCAGCAGCTTGGCGGGGACGGCAGCCACAGATACGCAGTATTTT
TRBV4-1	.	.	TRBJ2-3	CASSQDSTPPSTDTQYF	TGCGCCAGCAGCCAAGATAGTACACCGCCAAGCACAGATACGCAGTATTTT
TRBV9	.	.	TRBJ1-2	CASSRVQKDYGYTF	TGTGCCAGCAGCAGGGTCCAGAAGGACTATGGCTACACCTTC
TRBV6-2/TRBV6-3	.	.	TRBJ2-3	CASSRRTGPPEYF	TGTGCCAGCAGCCGAAGAACCGGGCCCCCAGAGTATTTT
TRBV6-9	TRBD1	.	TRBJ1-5	CASSLGQGLNQPQHF	TGTGCCAGCAGCCTTGGACAGGGACTCAATCAGCCCCAGCATTTT